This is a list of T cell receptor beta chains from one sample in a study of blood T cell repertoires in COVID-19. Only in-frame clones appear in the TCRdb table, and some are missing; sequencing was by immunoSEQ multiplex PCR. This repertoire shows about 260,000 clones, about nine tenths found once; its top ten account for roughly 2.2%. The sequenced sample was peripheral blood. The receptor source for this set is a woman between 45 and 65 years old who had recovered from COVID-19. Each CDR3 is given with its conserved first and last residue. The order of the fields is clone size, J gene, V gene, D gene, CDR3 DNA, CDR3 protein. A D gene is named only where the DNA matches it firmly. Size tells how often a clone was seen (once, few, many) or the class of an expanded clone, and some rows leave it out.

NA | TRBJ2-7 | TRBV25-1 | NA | TGTGCCAGCAGCCAGGTATCTCTTTACGAGCAGTACTTC | CASSQVSLYEQYF
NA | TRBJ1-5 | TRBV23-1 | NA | TGCGCCAGCAGTCAATCGTTAAAGGGGCTTGGCAATCAGCCCCAGCATTTT | CASSQSLKGLGNQPQHF
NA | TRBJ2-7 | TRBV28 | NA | TGTGCCAGCAGTTCAGGGTTCTACGAGCAGTACTTC | CASSSGFYEQYF
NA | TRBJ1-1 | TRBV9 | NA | TGTGCCAGCAGCACCGGAGTGAACACTGAAGCTTTCTTT | CASSTGVNTEAFF
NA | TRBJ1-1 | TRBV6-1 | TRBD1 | TGTGCCAGCAGTGAAACCGAGGACAGGATCCAAGAAGCTTTCTTT | CASSETEDRIQEAFF
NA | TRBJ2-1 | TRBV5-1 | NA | TGCGCCAGCAGCTTGGTAGCAGGGGTAGGCAATGAGCAGTTCTTC | CASSLVAGVGNEQFF
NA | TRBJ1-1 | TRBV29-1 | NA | TGTAGCACCCTTCAGGGGTCGGACACTGAAGCTTTCTTT | CSTLQGSDTEAFF
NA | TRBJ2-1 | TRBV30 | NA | TGTGCCTGGAGCCTGGGGCAGGCTACCTACAATGAGCAGTTCTTC | CAWSLGQATYNEQFF
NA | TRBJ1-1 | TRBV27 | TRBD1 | TGTGCCAGTAGGCTAGCTTCGACAGGGGCGAACACTGAAGCTTTCTTT | CASRLASTGANTEAFF
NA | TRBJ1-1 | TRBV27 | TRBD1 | TGTGCCAGCAGTCCCTCGGGACAGGAACGAGCTTTCTTT | CASSPSGQERAFF
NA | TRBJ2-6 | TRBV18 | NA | TGTGCCAGCTCACTACTAAGCTCTGGGGCCAACGTCCTGACTTTC | CASSLLSSGANVLTF
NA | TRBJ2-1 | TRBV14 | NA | TGTGCCAGCAGCCCCTCCAGAAGGACATCTGAGCAGTTCTTC | CASSPSRRTSEQFF
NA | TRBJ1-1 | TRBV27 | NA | TGTGCCAGCAGCCGATCTAGGGGCACTGAAGCTTTCTTT | CASSRSRGTEAFF
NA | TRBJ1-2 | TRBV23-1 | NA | TGCGCCAGCAGTGTATGGAGGTATGGCTACACCTTC | CASSVWRYGYTF
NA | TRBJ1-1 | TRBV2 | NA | TGTGCCAGCTCTGAGAACAGTCGGACTGAAGCTTTCTTT | CASSENSRTEAFF
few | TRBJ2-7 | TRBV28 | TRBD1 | TGTGCCAGCAGTCGCCGGACAGGGTCCTACGAGCAGTACTTC | CASSRRTGSYEQYF
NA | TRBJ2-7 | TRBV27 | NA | TGTGCCAGCAGTCCCGCGGGCCGTCCCTACGAGCAGTACTTC | CASSPAGRPYEQYF
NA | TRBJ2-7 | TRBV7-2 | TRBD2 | TGTGCCAGCAGCCCAAGGACTAGCGGGGACTACGAGCAGTACTTC | CASSPRTSGDYEQYF
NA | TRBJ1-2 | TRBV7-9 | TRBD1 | TGTGCCAGCAGCTTAGAGAAGGGACAGGGTTTTGGCTACACCTTC | CASSLEKGQGFGYTF
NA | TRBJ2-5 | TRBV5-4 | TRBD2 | TGTGCCAGCAGACTAGCGGGGGCCGGGGAGACCCAGTACTTC | CASRLAGAGETQYF
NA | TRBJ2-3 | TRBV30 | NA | TGTGCCTGGAGCAGGTTCACAGATACGCAGTATTTT | CAWSRFTDTQYF
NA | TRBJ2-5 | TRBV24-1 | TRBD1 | TGTGCCACCAGTGATTTGGGGGGACAGGGGATAAAGACCCAGTACTTC | CATSDLGGQGIKTQYF
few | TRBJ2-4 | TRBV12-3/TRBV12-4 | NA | TGTGCCAGCAGTTTTCAGGGCCTAAACATTCAGTACTTC | CASSFQGLNIQYF
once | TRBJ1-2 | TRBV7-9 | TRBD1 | TGTGCCAGCAGCCGAGATAACAGGGGGCTTTATGGCTACACCTTC | CASSRDNRGLYGYTF
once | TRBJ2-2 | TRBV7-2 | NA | TGTGCCAGCAGCATAAACACCGGGGAGCTGTTTTTT | CASSINTGELFF
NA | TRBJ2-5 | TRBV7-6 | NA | TGTGCCAGCAGCTCCCCCTGGGGGCGTGATAGGGGTGGGACCCAGTACTTC | CASSSPWGRDRGGTQYF
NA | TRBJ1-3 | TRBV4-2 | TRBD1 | TGTGCCAGCAGCCAAGACATTTGGACAGGGAGCAACACCATATATTTT | CASSQDIWTGSNTIYF
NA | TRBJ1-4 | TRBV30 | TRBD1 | TGTGCCTGGGCCCTCGACAGGGGGTTTGGTGAAAAACTGTTTTTT | CAWALDRGFGEKLFF
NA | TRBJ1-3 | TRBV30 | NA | TGTGCCTGGACTAGAAGTAGCTCTGGAAACACCATATATTTT | CAWTRSSSGNTIYF
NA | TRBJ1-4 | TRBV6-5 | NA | TGTGCCAGCAGTTACTCGTTGGCGGGGGATGAAAAACTGTTTTTT | CASSYSLAGDEKLFF
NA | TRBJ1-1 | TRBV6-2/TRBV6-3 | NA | TGTGCCAGCAGTTACGTCGCTTTTGGCATGAACACTGAAGCTTTCTTT | CASSYVAFGMNTEAFF
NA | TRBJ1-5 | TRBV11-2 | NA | TGTGCCAGCAGCTTAGGGACAGCGGGCAATCAGCCCCAGCATTTT | CASSLGTAGNQPQHF
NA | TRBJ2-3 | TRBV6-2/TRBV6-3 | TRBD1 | TGTGCCAGCAGTTACGGGACAGGGGGCGATACGCAGTATTTT | CASSYGTGGDTQYF
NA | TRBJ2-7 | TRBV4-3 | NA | TGCGCCAGCAGCCAAGAGAGGGTAAGCTCCTACGAGCAGTACTTC | CASSQERVSSYEQYF
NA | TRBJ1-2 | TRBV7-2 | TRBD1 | TGTGCCAGCAGCCTAACAGGGGAACGCTATGGCTACACCTTC | CASSLTGERYGYTF
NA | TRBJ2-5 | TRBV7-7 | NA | TGTGCTAGCACCCGGGGGGCGGGGGAGCAAGAGACCCAGTACTTC | CASTRGAGEQETQYF
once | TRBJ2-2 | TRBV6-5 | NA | TGTGCCAGCAGTCGCTCAGGGGTGGCCGGGGAGCTGTTTTTT | CASSRSGVAGELFF
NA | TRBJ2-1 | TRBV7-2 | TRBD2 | TGTGCCAGCAGCTTAGTGAGCGGGAGCTCCTACAATGAGCAGTTCTTC | CASSLVSGSSYNEQFF
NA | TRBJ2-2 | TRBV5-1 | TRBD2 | TGCGCCAGCAGCTTGAGGCCCGGGAGGCGTGTCGGGGAGCTGTTTTTT | CASSLRPGRRVGELFF
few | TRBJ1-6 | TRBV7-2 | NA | TGTGCCAGCAGCGTAAATAATTCACCCCTCCACTTT | CASSVNNSPLHF
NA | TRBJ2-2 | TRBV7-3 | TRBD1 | TGTGCCAGCAGCCTCCCCGGGACAGGAAGAACCGGGGAGCTGTTTTTT | CASSLPGTGRTGELFF
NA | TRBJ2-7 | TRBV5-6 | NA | TGTGCCAGCAGCTATACCCGGGGAGCCTACGAGCAGTACTTC | CASSYTRGAYEQYF
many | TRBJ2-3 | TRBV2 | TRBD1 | TGTGCCAGCACTAGGGACAGGGGAGGGTTAGATACGCAGTATTTT | CASTRDRGGLDTQYF
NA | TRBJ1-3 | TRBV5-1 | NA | TGCGCCAGCAGCTGGAGCGCCACCTCTGGAAACACCATATATTTT | CASSWSATSGNTIYF
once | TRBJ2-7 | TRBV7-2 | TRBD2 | TGTGCCAGCAGCCCCCCAGGTAGCGGGGGATACGAGCAGTACTTC | CASSPPGSGGYEQYF